Below, 14 T cell receptor beta chains from the same sample are listed, as sequenced in a study of T cell responses to AZD1222 COVID-19 vaccine. Generated by immunoSEQ multiplex PCR, the TCRdb table keeps only in-frame clones and is missing some. The table includes 120,000 to 150,000 clones, roughly nine tenths detected once. The sample here was peripheral blood, taken 28 days after the second AZD1222 dose. These receptors were obtained from an adult who received the AZD1222 COVID-19 vaccine.

The rearrangement uses TRBV9 and TRBJ1-4, with no clear D. V was shortened by 2 bases and J by 0 bases, with 11 bases between the two germline ends. The CDR3 runs 16 residues. CDR1 is SGDLS, CDR2 YYNGEE, per germline. DNA of the CDR3: TGTGCCAGCAGCGTCTATAAGGAGCCAACTAATGAAAAACTGTTTTTT. Its translation is CASSVYKEPTNEKLFF.

V gene TRBV15 combines with J gene TRBJ1-2; D unresolved. Germline CDR1 reads LNHNV; CDR2 reads YYDKDF (reference sequence). Trimming removed 0 bases from V and 3 bases from J, with 5 bases in between. This CDR3 is 13 amino acids long. Here the CDR3 reads CATSRDQHYGYTF. The CDR3 DNA sequence: TGTGCCACCAGCAGAGATCAACACTATGGCTACACCTTC.

The genes are TRBV30 and TRBJ1-3, with 7 bases that match TRBD1. With 4 bases clipped from V and 3 bases from J, the junction kept 9 bases outside the gene matches. The CDR3 is 15 residues long. The germline V gene encodes CDR1 GTSNPN and CDR2 SVGIG (reference sequence). DNA of the CDR3: TGTGCCTGGAAGGTCCAGGGGGAAATTGGAAACACCATATATTTT. Protein sequence: CAWKVQGEIGNTIYF.

V and J are TRBV7-8 and TRBJ1-5, with D possibly being TRBD1 (6 bases). This CDR3 spans 13 amino acids. The germline V and J ends were trimmed by 2 bases and 7 bases, with 9 bases remaining between them. Germline V gene sequence: CDR1 SGHVS, CDR2 FQNEAQ. The CDR3 spells CASSLYREQPQHF. CDR3 nucleotides: TGTGCCAGCAGCTTATACAGGGAGCAGCCCCAGCATTTT.

The V call is TRBV12-3 or TRBV12-4, the J call TRBJ2-5; D might be TRBD2 (6 bases). Trimming pared 7 bases from V and 5 bases from J, leaving 14 bases between. The CDR3 totals 13 residues. CDR3 sequence (DNA): TGTGCCAGCAAACTAGCTGGAGTCGAGACCCAGTACTTC. It is translated as CASKLAGVETQYF.

The V and J genes are TRBV5-1 and TRBJ2-1, with D unclear. Trimming removed 3 bases at V and 0 bases at J, with 7 bases between. Germline V gene sequence: CDR1 SGHRS, CDR2 YFSETQ. The CDR3 has 14 amino acids. CDR3 loop: CASSSRSSYNEQFF. Here the CDR3 DNA reads TGCGCCAGCAGCTCCCGAAGCTCCTACAATGAGCAGTTCTTC.

The rearrangement links TRBV28 to TRBJ1-1, with 7 positions matching TRBD1. The CDR3 is 11 amino acids. CDR1 and CDR2 from the germline V gene are MDHEN and SYDVKM. J lost 9 bases, V lost 7 bases, and 5 bases had no gene match. CDR3 loop: CASTDRAKAFF. In nucleotides, the CDR3 is TGTGCCAGCACCGACAGGGCTAAAGCTTTCTTT.

V and J are TRBV18 and TRBJ2-1; a weak D match, TRBD1 (6 bases). CDR3 length: 12 amino acids. Germline CDR1 KGHSH, CDR2 LQKENI. V was trimmed by 5 bases and J by 9 bases, leaving 11 bases between them. CDR3 protein: CASSSQGPEQFF. In nucleotides, the CDR3 is TGTGCCAGCTCATCACAGGGTCCTGAGCAGTTCTTC.

The chain carries TRBV19 and TRBJ1-2; D possibly corresponds to TRBD1 (5 bases). Trimming took off 0 bases at V and 6 bases at J, with 14 bases between the two ends. The CDR3 extends over 15 amino acids. CDR1 and CDR2 (germline): LNHDA, SQIVND (reference sequence). For the CDR3, the DNA is TGTGCCAGTAGTATAGATCTAAGGGGCCGGGATGGCTACACCTTC. It yields the protein CASSIDLRGRDGYTF. The full variable domain, with the rest looked up from reference TRBV19 and TRBJ1-2, is DGGITQSPKYLFRKEGQNVTLSCEQNLNHDAMYWYRQDPGQGLRLIYYSQIVNDFQKGDIAEGYSVSREKKESFPLTVTSAQKNPTAFYLCASSIDLRGRDGYTFGSGTRLTVV.

This chain joins TRBV18 and TRBJ1-4; maybe TRBD1 (6 bases). This CDR3 has 15 amino acids. Looked up from germline, CDR1 is KGHSH and CDR2 is LQKENI. Trimming cost V 2 bases and J 2 bases, with 9 bases left between them. CDR3 residues: CASSPGGATNEKLFF. The DNA of the CDR3 is TGTGCCAGCTCACCAGGGGGGGCGACTAATGAAAAACTGTTTTTT.

The rearrangement uses TRBV7-8 and TRBJ2-2, with D uncertain. Germline V gene lookup returns CDR1 SGHVS and CDR2 FQNEAQ. The V gene lost 3 bases and the J gene lost 0 bases, with 8 bases spanning the gap. CDR3 size: 15 residues. The DNA for the CDR3 is TGTGCCAGCAGCTTTAGGGCAACGAACACCGGGGAGCTGTTTTTT. This codes for CASSFRATNTGELFF.

This clone was seen a single time. V is TRBV19 and J is TRBJ2-1; 7 nucleotides align to TRBD2. CDR3 length: 19 amino acids. Germline CDR1 and CDR2: LNHDA and SQIVND (reference sequence). V lost 3 bases and J lost 5; bases outside the gene matches: 19. DNA for the CDR3: TGTGCCAGTAGTATCGCAGCGGGAACATCCCATCCTAGTGACAATGAGCAGTTCTTC. The encoded protein is CASSIAAGTSHPSDNEQFF. Full variable domain (outside the CDR3, taken from reference TRBV19 and TRBJ2-1): DGGITQSPKYLFRKEGQNVTLSCEQNLNHDAMYWYRQDPGQGLRLIYYSQIVNDFQKGDIAEGYSVSREKKESFPLTVTSAQKNPTAFYLCASSIAAGTSHPSDNEQFFGPGTRLTVL.

The gene calls are TRBV5-1 and TRBJ1-2; tentatively, D is TRBD1 (5 bases). The germline gives CDR1 SGHRS, CDR2 YFSETQ. The CDR3 contains 15 residues. With 1 base removed from V and 4 bases from J, the gap between germline ends came to 14 bases. The CDR3 DNA is TGCGCCAGCAGCTTGCAGCAGGGAAGGGTCTATGGCTACACCTTC. The encoded protein is CASSLQQGRVYGYTF. The whole variable domain, remainder taken from reference TRBV5-1 and TRBJ1-2, is KAGVTQTPRYLIKTRGQQVTLSCSPISGHRSVSWYQQTPGQGLQFLFEYFSETQRNKGNFPGRFSGRQFSNSRSEMNVSTLELGDSALYLCASSLQQGRVYGYTFGSGTRLTVV.

The chain employs TRBV30 and TRBJ1-6; no clear D gene. CDR1 and CDR2 from the germline V gene are GTSNPN and SVGIG (reference sequence). This CDR3 has 14 amino acids. Trimming removed 3 bases at V and 10 bases at J, with 16 bases between. This CDR3 is CAWSGGLPGSPLHF. The CDR3 bases are TGTGCCTGGAGCGGAGGATTACCCGGGTCACCCCTCCACTTT.